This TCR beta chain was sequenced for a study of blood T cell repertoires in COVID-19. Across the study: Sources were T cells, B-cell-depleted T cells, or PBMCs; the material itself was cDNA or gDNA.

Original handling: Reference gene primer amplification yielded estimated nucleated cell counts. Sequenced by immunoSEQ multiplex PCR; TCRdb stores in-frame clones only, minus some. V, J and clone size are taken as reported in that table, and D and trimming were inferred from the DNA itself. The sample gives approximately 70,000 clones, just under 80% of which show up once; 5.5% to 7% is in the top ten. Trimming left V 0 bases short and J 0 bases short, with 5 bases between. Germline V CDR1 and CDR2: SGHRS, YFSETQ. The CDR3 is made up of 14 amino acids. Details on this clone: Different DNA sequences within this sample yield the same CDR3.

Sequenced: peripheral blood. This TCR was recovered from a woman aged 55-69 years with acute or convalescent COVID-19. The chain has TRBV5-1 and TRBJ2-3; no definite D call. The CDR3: CASSLERSTDTQYF. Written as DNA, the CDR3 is TGCGCCAGCAGCTTGGAACGGAGCACAGATACGCAGTATTTT.